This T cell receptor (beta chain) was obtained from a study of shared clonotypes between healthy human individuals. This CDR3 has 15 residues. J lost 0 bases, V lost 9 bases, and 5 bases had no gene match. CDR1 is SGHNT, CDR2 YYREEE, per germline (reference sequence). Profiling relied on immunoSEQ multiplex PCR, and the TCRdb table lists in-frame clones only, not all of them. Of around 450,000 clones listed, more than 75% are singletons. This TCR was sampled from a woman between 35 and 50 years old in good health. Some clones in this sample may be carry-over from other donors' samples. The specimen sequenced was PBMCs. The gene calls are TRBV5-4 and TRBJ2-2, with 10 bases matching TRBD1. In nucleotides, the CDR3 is TGTGCCATCCCGGGACAGGGGACGAACACCGGGGAGCTGTTTTTT. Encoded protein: CAIPGQGTNTGELFF.